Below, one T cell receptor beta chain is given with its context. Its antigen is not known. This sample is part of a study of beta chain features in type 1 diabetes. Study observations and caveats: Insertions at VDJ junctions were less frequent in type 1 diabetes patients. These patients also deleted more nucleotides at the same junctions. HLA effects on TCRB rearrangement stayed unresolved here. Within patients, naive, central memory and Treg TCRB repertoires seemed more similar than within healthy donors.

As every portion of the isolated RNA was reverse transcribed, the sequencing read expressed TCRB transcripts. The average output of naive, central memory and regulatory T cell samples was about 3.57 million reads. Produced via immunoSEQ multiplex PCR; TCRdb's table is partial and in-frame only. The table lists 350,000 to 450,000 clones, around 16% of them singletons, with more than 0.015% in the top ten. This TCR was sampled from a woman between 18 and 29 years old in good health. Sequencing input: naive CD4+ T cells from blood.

The CDR3 reads CASSLEEGAYGYTF. Here the CDR3 DNA reads TGTGCCAGCAGCTTGGAGGAGGGGGCTTATGGCTACACCTTC. The chain joins TRBV5-4 to TRBJ1-2; TRBD1 agrees at 7 bases. With 0 bases clipped from V and 5 bases from J, the junction kept 4 bases outside the gene matches. Germline assignment: CDR1 SGHNT and CDR2 YYREEE (reference sequence). This CDR3 has 14 amino acids.